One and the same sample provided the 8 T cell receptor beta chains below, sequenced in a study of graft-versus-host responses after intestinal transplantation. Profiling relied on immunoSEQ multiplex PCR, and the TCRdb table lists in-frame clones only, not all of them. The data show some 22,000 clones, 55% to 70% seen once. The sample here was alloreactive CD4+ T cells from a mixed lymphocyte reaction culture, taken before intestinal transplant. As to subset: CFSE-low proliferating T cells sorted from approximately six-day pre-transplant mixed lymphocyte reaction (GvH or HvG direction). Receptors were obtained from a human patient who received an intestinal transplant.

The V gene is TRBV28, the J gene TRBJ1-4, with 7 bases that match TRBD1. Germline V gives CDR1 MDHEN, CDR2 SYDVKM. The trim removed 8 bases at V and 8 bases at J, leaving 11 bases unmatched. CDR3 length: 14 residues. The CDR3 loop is CASGTTGMVEKLFF. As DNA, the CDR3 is TGTGCCAGCGGAACGACAGGGATGGTAGAAAAACTGTTTTTT.

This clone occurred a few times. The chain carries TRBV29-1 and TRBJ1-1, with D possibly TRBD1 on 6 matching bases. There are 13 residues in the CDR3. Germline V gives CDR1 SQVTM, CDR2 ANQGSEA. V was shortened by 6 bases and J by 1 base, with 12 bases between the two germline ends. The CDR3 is CSVVRQENTEAFF. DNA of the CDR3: TGCAGCGTCGTAAGACAGGAGAACACTGAAGCTTTCTTT.

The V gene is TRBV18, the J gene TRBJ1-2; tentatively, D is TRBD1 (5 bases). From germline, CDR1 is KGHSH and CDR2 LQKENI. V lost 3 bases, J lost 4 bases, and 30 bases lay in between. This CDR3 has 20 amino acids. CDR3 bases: TGTGCCAGCTCACCTACGCTGATGAGGCAGGGCCCCCCATATGGCTATGGCTACACCTTC. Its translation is CASSPTLMRQGPPYGYGYTF.

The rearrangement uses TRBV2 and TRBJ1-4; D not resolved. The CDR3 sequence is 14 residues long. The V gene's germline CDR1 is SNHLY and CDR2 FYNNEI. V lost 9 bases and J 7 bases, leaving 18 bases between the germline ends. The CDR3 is CASGSRVSGEKLFF. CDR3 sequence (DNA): TGTGCCAGTGGGTCTCGAGTTTCGGGTGAAAAACTGTTTTTT.

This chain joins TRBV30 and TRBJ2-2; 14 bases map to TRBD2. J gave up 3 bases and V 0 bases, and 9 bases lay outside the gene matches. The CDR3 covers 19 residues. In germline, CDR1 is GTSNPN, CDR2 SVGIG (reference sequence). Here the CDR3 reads CAWSVLSGLAGGHTGELFF. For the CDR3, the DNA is TGTGCCTGGAGTGTATTATCCGGACTAGCGGGGGGACACACCGGGGAGCTGTTTTTT.

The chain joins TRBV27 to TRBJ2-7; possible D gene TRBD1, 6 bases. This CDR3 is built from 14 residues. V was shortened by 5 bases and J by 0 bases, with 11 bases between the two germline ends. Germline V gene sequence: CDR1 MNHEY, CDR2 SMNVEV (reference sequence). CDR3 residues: CASSPLGASYEQYF. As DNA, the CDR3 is TGTGCCAGCAGTCCCCTGGGGGCCTCCTACGAGCAGTACTTC.

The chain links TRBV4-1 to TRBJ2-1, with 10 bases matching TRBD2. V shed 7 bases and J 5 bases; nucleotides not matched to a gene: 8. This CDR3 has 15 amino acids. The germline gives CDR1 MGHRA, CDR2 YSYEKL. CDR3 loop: CASTWLAGVNNEQFF. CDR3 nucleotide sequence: TGCGCCAGCACCTGGCTAGCGGGAGTCAACAATGAGCAGTTCTTC.

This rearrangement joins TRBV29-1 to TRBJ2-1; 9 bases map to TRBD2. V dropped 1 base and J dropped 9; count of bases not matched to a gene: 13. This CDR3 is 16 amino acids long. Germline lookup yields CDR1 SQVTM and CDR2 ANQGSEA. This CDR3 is CSVEAASGKGRSEQFF. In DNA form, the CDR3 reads TGCAGCGTTGAAGCGGCTAGCGGGAAGGGTCGTAGTGAGCAGTTCTTC.